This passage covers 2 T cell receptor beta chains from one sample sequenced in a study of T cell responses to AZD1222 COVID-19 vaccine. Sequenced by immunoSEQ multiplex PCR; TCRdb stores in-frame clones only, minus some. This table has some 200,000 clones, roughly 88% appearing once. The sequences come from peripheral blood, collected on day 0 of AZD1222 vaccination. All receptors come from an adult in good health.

CDR3 amino acids: CASGNRGLEQYF. Here the CDR3 DNA reads TGTGCCAGCGGCAATCGGGGTCTCGAGCAGTACTTC. The chain is built from TRBV6-5 and TRBJ2-7; maybe TRBD2 (5 bases). The CDR3 is 12 amino acids. From germline, CDR1 is MNHEY and CDR2 SVGAGI. The germline V and J ends were trimmed by 8 bases and 6 bases, with 14 bases remaining between them.

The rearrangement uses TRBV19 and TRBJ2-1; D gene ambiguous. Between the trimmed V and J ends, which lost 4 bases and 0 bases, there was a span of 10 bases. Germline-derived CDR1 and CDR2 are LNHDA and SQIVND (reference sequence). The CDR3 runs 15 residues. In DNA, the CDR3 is TGTGCCAGTAGTACTGAGATATTCTCCTACAATGAGCAGTTCTTC. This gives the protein CASSTEIFSYNEQFF.